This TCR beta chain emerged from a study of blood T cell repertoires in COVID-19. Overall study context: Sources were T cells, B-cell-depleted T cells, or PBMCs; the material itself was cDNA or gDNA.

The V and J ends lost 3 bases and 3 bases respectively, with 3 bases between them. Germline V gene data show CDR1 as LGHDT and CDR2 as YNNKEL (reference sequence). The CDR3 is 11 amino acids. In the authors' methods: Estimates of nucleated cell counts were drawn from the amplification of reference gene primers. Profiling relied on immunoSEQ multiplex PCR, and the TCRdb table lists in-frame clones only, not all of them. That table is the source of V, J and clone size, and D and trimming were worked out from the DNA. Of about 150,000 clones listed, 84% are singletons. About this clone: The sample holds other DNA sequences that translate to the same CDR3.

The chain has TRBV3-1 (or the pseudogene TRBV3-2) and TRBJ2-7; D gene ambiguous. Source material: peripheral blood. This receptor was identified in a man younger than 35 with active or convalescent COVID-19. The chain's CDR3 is CASSQSYEQYF. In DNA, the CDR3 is TGTGCCAGCAGCCAGAGCTACGAGCAGTACTTC.